In this sample, the clone carrying this TCR beta chain turned up a few times. A J-beta primer mix and a sample-barcoded 5' primer were used in a second PCR of roughly 7 to 12 cycles. A template-switch adaptor with 12 random nucleotides tagged each cDNA molecule. TCRdb recomputed calls from the 5' RACE reads with MiXCR, one row per CDR3 protein. The table records around 1,500,000 distinct CDR3 sequences, approximately 30% of them present only once. These data come from a study of blood T cells in healthy people across ages. V shed 1 base and J shed 2 bases, with 15 bases lying between them. Germline V gives CDR1 SGHTA, CDR2 FQGNSA. The CDR3 extends over 16 amino acids.

The chain links TRBV7-2 to TRBJ2-7; D is perhaps TRBD1 (6 bases). The clonotype originates from a woman aged 25 to 39 in good health. The specimen sequenced was blood. This chain's CDR3 is CASSLGSGVATYEQYF. CDR3 DNA: TGTGCCAGCAGCTTAGGTTCAGGGGTAGCCACCTACGAGCAGTACTTC.